These T cell receptor beta chains were read from a single sample in a study of naive and memory T cell subsets. A single record per CDR3 protein comes from TCRdb applying MiXCR to the 5' RACE reads. This sample has around 48,000 distinct CDR3 sequences, with 4.7% found just once. The receptors originated from a female donor in good health. Both conserved end residues are part of each CDR3. The D gene is left open where the match is weak. Expanded clones are given a class, and other clones once, few, many or no size at all.

many | TRBJ2-1 | TRBV4-2 | TRBD2 | CASSQEGTSGNGEQFF | TGTGCCAGCAGCCAAGAAGGGACTAGCGGGAATGGTGAGCAGTTCTTC
many | TRBJ1-3 | TRBV28 | - | CASCSGTGNTIYF | TGTGCCAGCTGTTCAGGGACTGGAAACACCATATATTTT
many | TRBJ1-5 | TRBV11-2 | - | CASSLDRVGQPQHF | TGTGCCAGCAGCTTAGATCGGGTCGGTCAGCCCCAGCATTTT
few | TRBJ2-2 | TRBV28 | - | CASSFVGSTAGELFF | TGTGCCAGCAGTTTCGTAGGCAGCACCGCCGGGGAGCTGTTTTTT
- | TRBJ2-7 | TRBV20-1 | TRBD2 | CSAREVGGPTYEQYF | TGCAGTGCTAGAGAGGTGGGAGGGCCCACCTACGAGCAGTACTTC
many | TRBJ2-7 | TRBV5-1 | - | CASKEFYEQYF | TGCGCCAGCAAGGAGTTCTACGAGCAGTACTTC
many | TRBJ1-5 | TRBV7-8 | TRBD1 | CASSSQTGGNQPQHF | TGTGCCAGCAGCTCACAAACAGGGGGCAATCAGCCCCAGCATTTT
many | TRBJ2-3 | TRBV30 | TRBD2 | CAWRVSGGADTQYF | TGTGCCTGGAGAGTAAGCGGGGGCGCAGATACGCAGTATTTT
many | TRBJ2-3 | TRBV28 | TRBD2 | CASTLAGVGDTQYF | TGTGCCAGTACCCTAGCGGGAGTGGGAGATACGCAGTATTTT
many | TRBJ2-3 | TRBV9 | TRBD2 | CASSGSGRLTDTQYF | TGTGCCAGCAGTGGGAGCGGGAGGCTCACAGATACGCAGTATTTT
medium-sized | TRBJ2-7 | TRBV11-2 | TRBD1 | CASSSAGTAYEQYF | TGTGCCAGCAGCTCAGCCGGGACAGCCTACGAGCAGTACTTC
many | TRBJ1-5 | TRBV4-2 | - | CASSQEGVSNQPQHF | TGTGCCAGCAGCCAAGAGGGTGTGAGCAATCAGCCCCAGCATTTT